Below, 11 T cell receptor beta chains from the same sample are listed, as sequenced in a study of cytomegalovirus exposure and HLA in healthy donors. Primers included in the PCR were 60 Vbeta and 13 Jbeta primers. Generated by immunoSEQ multiplex PCR, the TCRdb table keeps only in-frame clones and is missing some. Of roughly 100,000 clones detected, over 75% appear once; the ten largest clones hold roughly 9.2%. The sequencing input was PBMCs. All receptors come from a woman aged 35 to 49 in good health and CMV-seropositive.

The sample holds a few counts of this clone. Here the CDR3 DNA reads TGTGCCAGCAGCTTAACACAGGTTCATGGCTACACCTTC. This codes for CASSLTQVHGYTF. V usage is TRBV7-2 and J usage is TRBJ1-2; perhaps TRBD1 as D (5 bases). This CDR3 has 13 residues. Germline values: CDR1 SGHTA, CDR2 FQGNSA. Deletions cut 2 bases from V and 6 bases from J, with 10 bases between.

There are a few counts of this clone. V is TRBV15 and J is TRBJ2-1; the D is unclear. V was trimmed by 1 base and J by 8 bases, leaving 15 bases between them. CDR1 and CDR2 from the germline V gene are LNHNV and YYDKDF (reference sequence). The CDR3 extends over 15 amino acids. For the CDR3, the DNA is TGTGCCACCAGCAGAGGAGGTAGAGAATCCGATGAGCAGTTCTTC. It is translated as CATSRGGRESDEQFF.

The chain uses TRBV28 and TRBJ2-7; TRBD2 aligns across 8 bases. CDR1 and CDR2 from the germline V gene are MDHEN and SYDVKM. The CDR3 is made up of 15 amino acids. The junction had 7 bases not matched to a gene; V was cut back by 4 bases and J by 2 bases. CDR3 sequence reads: CASSSPTGLAYEQYF. DNA for the CDR3: TGTGCCAGCAGTTCGCCTACGGGACTAGCCTACGAGCAGTACTTC.

The genes are TRBV7-6 and TRBJ2-3; a possible D gene is TRBD1 (6 bases). CDR3 length: 13 residues. V lost 3 bases to trimming and J lost 8 bases, with 12 bases between them. The V gene's germline CDR1 is SGHVS and CDR2 FNYEAQ. The CDR3 loop is CASSFELGGTQYF. The CDR3 DNA reads TGTGCCAGCAGCTTCGAACTAGGGGGTACGCAGTATTTT.

This clone appeared once. The chain has TRBV6-6 and TRBJ2-7; maybe TRBD2 (6 bases). V lost 8 bases and J 4 bases, leaving 12 bases between the germline ends. In germline, CDR1 is MNHNY, CDR2 SVGAGI (reference sequence). The CDR3 is 12 amino acids. The CDR3 is CASGLAHYEQYF. The CDR3 DNA is TGTGCCAGCGGCCTAGCGCATTACGAGCAGTACTTC.

This clone showed up just a few times. This chain uses TRBV19 with TRBJ2-6, with a tentative D call TRBD1 (6 bases). Trimming left V 8 bases short and J 1 base short, with 12 bases between. Germline V gene data show CDR1 as LNHDA and CDR2 as SQIVND (reference sequence). The CDR3 covers 15 residues. In DNA form, the CDR3 reads TGTGCCAGTGACCCAGGACAGTCTGGGGCCAACGTCCTGACTTTC. It codes for CASDPGQSGANVLTF.

The V and J genes are TRBV4-1 and TRBJ1-1; D remains ambiguous. The V gene's germline CDR1 is MGHRA and CDR2 YSYEKL. This CDR3 region has 14 residues. V was clipped by 3 bases and J by 6 bases, with 14 bases between them. CDR3 nucleotide sequence: TGCGCCAGCAGCCAGGCTGACAAAGTCTCTGAAGCTTTCTTT. Translation gives CASSQADKVSEAFF.

The V and J genes are TRBV5-1 and TRBJ2-7; 7 bases align to TRBD1. The CDR3 is made up of 17 amino acids. V shed 3 bases and J 3 bases; nucleotides not matched to a gene: 15. Germline-derived CDR1 and CDR2 are SGHRS and YFSETQ. The CDR3 DNA reads TGCGCCAGCAGCTCCGGGACAGCCATGACCATAGACTACGAGCAGTACTTC. This sequence encodes CASSSGTAMTIDYEQYF.

The V gene is TRBV5-1, the J gene TRBJ1-3; unclear D gene. The germline V gene encodes CDR1 SGHRS and CDR2 YFSETQ. The V end lost 0 bases, the J end lost 0 bases, and 10 bases lay between the germline ends. CDR3 length: 16 residues. In DNA form, the CDR3 reads TGCGCCAGCAGCTTGGGAACAATATACTCTGGAAACACCATATATTTT. This codes for CASSLGTIYSGNTIYF.

V is TRBV6-6 and J is TRBJ2-3; tentatively, D is TRBD2 (6 bases). This CDR3 spans 14 amino acids. V was clipped by 2 bases and J by 4 bases, with 10 bases between them. CDR1 and CDR2 (germline): MNHNY, SVGAGI (reference sequence). Written as DNA, the CDR3 is TGTGCCAGCAGTTACGGCGGGGCGGCAGATACGCAGTATTTT. Translating it yields CASSYGGAADTQYF.

This clone was counted between two and nine times. CDR3 amino acids: CAISERGAEAFF. In nucleotides, the CDR3 is TGTGCCATCAGTGAGCGTGGAGCTGAAGCTTTCTTT. V is TRBV10-3 and J is TRBJ1-1; no reliable D call. CDR1 is ENHRY, CDR2 SYGVKD, per germline. The CDR3 covers 12 residues. V gave up 2 bases and J gave up 6 bases, with 7 bases separating them.